The next 9 T cell receptor beta chains were all read from a single sample in a study of cytomegalovirus exposure and HLA in healthy donors. In the PCR, 60 Vbeta and 13 Jbeta primers were used. Method: immunoSEQ multiplex PCR; TCRdb's copy keeps in-frame clones and lacks some. The table lists 50,000 to 65,000 clones, under 90% of them singletons, with approximately 2.8% in the top ten. The sequenced sample consisted of PBMCs. The receptors here all came from a woman aged 18-29 years in good health and CMV-seronegative.

This chain links TRBV27 with TRBJ1-6; D possibly corresponds to TRBD1 (6 bases). V lost 6 bases and J lost 9, with 18 bases in between. Germline CDR1 is MNHEY and CDR2 is SMNVEV (reference sequence). The CDR3 runs to 15 residues. CDR3 in amino acids: CASSSRQDVGSPLHF. The CDR3 coding sequence is TGTGCCAGCAGCTCGAGACAGGACGTGGGTTCACCCCTCCACTTT.

The chain has TRBV11-2 and TRBJ2-7, with 8 positions matching TRBD1. CDR3 length equals 14 residues. CDR1 SGHAT and CDR2 FQNNGV come from the germline V gene. V was clipped by 5 bases and J by 2 bases; unmatched bases: 5. CDR3 bases: TGTGCCAGCAGCCCCGGGACAGGCGCCTACGAGCAGTACTTC. The encoded protein is CASSPGTGAYEQYF.

This clone was observed a handful of times. The rearrangement joins TRBV6-4 to TRBJ2-1; D is unresolved. Germline V gives CDR1 MRHNA, CDR2 SNTAGT. The CDR3 covers 10 residues. Trimming stripped 11 bases from V and 6 bases from J, with 8 bases between. The CDR3 DNA is TGTGCCCCCCCCGGCAATGAGCAGTTCTTC. It specifies CAPPGNEQFF.

This chain connects TRBV7-9 to TRBJ2-1; D might be TRBD2 (5 bases). V was shortened by 1 base and J by 11 bases, with 15 bases between the two germline ends. The CDR3 consists of 14 residues. The germline gives CDR1 SEHNR, CDR2 FQNEAQ (reference sequence). Here the CDR3 reads CASSLVERLAQQFF. CDR3 DNA: TGTGCCAGCAGCTTAGTGGAGCGGCTAGCCCAGCAGTTCTTC.

V gene TRBV27 combines with J gene TRBJ2-4, with D possibly TRBD1 on 5 matching bases. The V end lost 3 bases, the J end lost 9 bases, and 18 bases lay between the germline ends. This CDR3 comprises 15 residues. Germline V gene data show CDR1 as MNHEY and CDR2 as SMNVEV (reference sequence). CDR3 loop: CASSLGRPGYGIQYF. Here the CDR3 DNA reads TGTGCCAGCAGTTTGGGAAGACCAGGGTATGGCATTCAGTACTTC.

V usage is TRBV11-1 and J usage is TRBJ2-5; TRBD2 matches 7 bases. The germline gives CDR1 SGHAT, CDR2 FQDESV (reference sequence). CDR3 length: 13 amino acids. The junction had 3 bases not matched to a gene; V was cut back by 3 bases and J by 5 bases. CDR3 sequence (DNA): TGTGCCAGCAGCTTCGGGAGGTGGGAGACCCAGTACTTC. This encodes CASSFGRWETQYF.

The chain recombines TRBV4-1 with TRBJ2-3, with 9 bases aligning to TRBD1. Germline V gene lookup returns CDR1 MGHRA and CDR2 YSYEKL. V shed 2 bases and J 6 bases; nucleotides not matched to a gene: 6. CDR3 length: 15 residues. The CDR3 DNA reads TGCGCCAGCAGCCAACCGGGACAGGGATCCGATACGCAGTATTTT. This gives the protein CASSQPGQGSDTQYF.

This clone was detected only a few times. V and J are TRBV6-1 and TRBJ2-1; D may be TRBD2 (5 bases). Per the germline V gene, CDR1 is MNHNS and CDR2 is SASEGT. CDR3 length equals 14 residues. V was clipped by 5 bases and J by 6 bases, with 14 bases between them. The CDR3 DNA sequence: TGTGCCAGCAGTCTTCCAACTAGAGGCAATGAGCAGTTCTTC. Protein product: CASSLPTRGNEQFF.

This rearrangement joins TRBV5-1 to TRBJ1-2; possibly TRBD1 for D (5 bases). This CDR3 is 15 amino acids long. V dropped 4 bases and J dropped 4 bases, with 17 bases sitting between them. Germline V gene sequence: CDR1 SGHRS, CDR2 YFSETQ. As DNA, the CDR3 is TGCGCCAGCAGCCCGCGTCAGGGCCCAGTCTATGGCTACACCTTC. This encodes CASSPRQGPVYGYTF.